Listed below are T cell receptor beta chains from one sample, sequenced in a study of cytomegalovirus exposure and HLA in healthy donors. Generated by immunoSEQ multiplex PCR, the TCRdb table keeps only in-frame clones and is missing some. The table lists under 140,000 clones, roughly 88% of them singletons, with 1.4% in the top ten. The sequenced sample was PBMCs. The receptors originated from a woman in her thirties in good health and CMV-seropositive. The CDR3 runs from the conserved cysteine through the conserved F or W. Fields, in order: J gene, clone size, D gene, V gene, CDR3 DNA, CDR3 protein. The D gene is left open where the match is weak. The size entry is marked missing in some rows and otherwise reads once, few, many or a size class.

>TRBJ2-7|.|TRBD1|TRBV2
TGTGCCAGCAGTGCGCGGACAGGGACCTACGAGCAGTACTTC
CASSARTGTYEQYF
>TRBJ2-1|.|.|TRBV5-6
TGTGCCAGCAGCTTGAGGACACCTCCGTATGAGCAGTTCTTC
CASSLRTPPYEQFF
>TRBJ2-1|.|TRBD1|TRBV9
TGTGCCAGCAGCGCTACAGGGGGGCTTGAGGAGCAGTTCTTC
CASSATGGLEEQFF
>TRBJ2-3|.|TRBD2|TRBV10-3
TGTGCCATCAGTGAGTCGGCTAGCGGGAGAATAGATACGCAGTATTTT
CAISESASGRIDTQYF
>TRBJ2-5|.|TRBD1|TRBV6-5
TGTGCCAGCAGCCCGGACAGGGAGACCCAGTACTTC
CASSPDRETQYF
>TRBJ2-3|once|TRBD2|TRBV5-1
TGCGCCAGCAGCTTTGATCCTAGCGGGAGGAGCACAGATACGCAGTATTTT
CASSFDPSGRSTDTQYF
>TRBJ1-1|.|TRBD1|TRBV5-1
TGCGCCAGCAGGCAAGACCCGGGACAGGGGAGCACTGAAGCTTTCTTT
CASRQDPGQGSTEAFF
>TRBJ2-3|.|.|TRBV5-4
TGTGCCAGCAGCTTGGCCTACTCCACAGATACGCAGTATTTT
CASSLAYSTDTQYF
>TRBJ2-5|.|TRBD2|TRBV5-1
TGCGCCAGCAGCTTGGGAGCGGGAGTAGAGACCCAGTACTTC
CASSLGAGVETQYF
>TRBJ1-4|.|.|TRBV6-6
TGTGCCAGCAGTACTCGCCTCGAAAAGGAGGGTGAAAAACTGTTTTTT
CASSTRLEKEGEKLFF
>TRBJ2-1|.|.|TRBV4-3
TGCGCCAGCAGCCAAGTCCCTTACAATGAGCAGTTCTTC
CASSQVPYNEQFF
>TRBJ2-7|.|TRBD2|TRBV18
TGTGCCAGCTCACCCGGTCTAGCGGGGAACGAGCAGTACTTC
CASSPGLAGNEQYF
>TRBJ2-1|.|TRBD2|TRBV7-2
TGTGCCAGCAGTCCCCCGGGACTAGCGGGGCCCCGGGGGCCCGGTGAGCAGTTCTTC
CASSPPGLAGPRGPGEQFF
>TRBJ2-7|.|.|TRBV27
TGTGCCAGCAGTTTATTCGGCGGGAAGTCCTACGAGCAGTACTTC
CASSLFGGKSYEQYF
>TRBJ1-4|.|.|TRBV30
TGTGCCTGGAACGAGGGTTTAGGCACTAATGAAAAACTGTTTTTT
CAWNEGLGTNEKLFF
>TRBJ1-1|.|.|TRBV2
TGTGCCAGCAGTGCACTGAGGGCGGACGCTGAAGCTTTCTTT
CASSALRADAEAFF
>TRBJ2-1|.|.|TRBV4-2
TGTGCCAGCAGCCAAGATAAACTGTCCAATGAGCAGTTCTTC
CASSQDKLSNEQFF
>TRBJ1-2|.|TRBD1|TRBV2
TGTGCCAGCAGTGGAGGACAGGCCGGGGCCGTGCCACCCCGCTACACCTTC
CASSGGQAGAVPPRYTF
>TRBJ2-3|.|.|TRBV29-1
TGCAGCGTTGAAAGACGTGGAGGGGCCAGCACAGATACGCAGTATTTT
CSVERRGGASTDTQYF
>TRBJ2-1|.|.|TRBV29-1
TGCAGCGTTGAAGGCGGGAACTCCTACAATGAGCAGTTCTTC
CSVEGGNSYNEQFF
>TRBJ2-3|.|.|TRBV6-5
TGTGCCAGCGGCAGGGGAGATACGCAGTATTTT
CASGRGDTQYF
>TRBJ2-7|.|TRBD1|TRBV4-2
TGTGCCAGCAGCCAAGAGGGACAGGCCTCCTACGAGCAGTACTTC
CASSQEGQASYEQYF
>TRBJ2-7|.|.|TRBV2
TGTGCCAGCAGTGGGGCTAACTACGAGCAGTACTTC
CASSGANYEQYF
>TRBJ2-1|.|.|TRBV6-1
TGTGCCAGCAGTGACAGGTTCAATGAGCAGTTCTTC
CASSDRFNEQFF
>TRBJ2-2|.|.|TRBV9
TGTGCCAGCGTCGGAGGCCCCGGGGAGCTGTTTTTT
CASVGGPGELFF
>TRBJ1-5|once|TRBD1|TRBV19
TGTGCCAGTTGGGGACAGGGGATATATCAGCCCCAGCATTTT
CASWGQGIYQPQHF
>TRBJ2-7|.|TRBD2|TRBV10-2
TGCGCCAGCAGTGCCAGCGGGAGGTCCTACGAGCAGTACTTC
CASSASGRSYEQYF
>TRBJ1-3|.|TRBD1|TRBV30
TGTGCCTGGAGTGTACCGACAGGGGGACCTTTCTCTGGAAACACCATATATTTT
CAWSVPTGGPFSGNTIYF
>TRBJ2-6|.|.|TRBV7-9
TGTGCCAGCACCTCCCATTTCGGGTCCCACAACAGGGGGGCCAACGTCCTGACTTTC
CASTSHFGSHNRGANVLTF
>TRBJ2-1|many|.|TRBV14
TGTGCCAGCAGCTCTACTAGGCATGAGCAGTTCTTC
CASSSTRHEQFF
>TRBJ2-2|once|.|TRBV5-1
TGCGCCAGCAGCTTGGGCGGTTTAGCGACTAGGCTATCGGACACCGGGGAGCTGTTTTTT
CASSLGGLATRLSDTGELFF
>TRBJ1-2|.|.|TRBV18
TGTGCCAGCTCACCGACTAGGGACCCTAGGTTGTATGGCTACACCTTC
CASSPTRDPRLYGYTF
>TRBJ2-5|.|.|TRBV28
TGTGCCAGCACAGTGGGGCGGAGGGGGCTGGAGACCCAGTACTTC
CASTVGRRGLETQYF
>TRBJ1-5|.|.|TRBV19
TGTGCCAGTAGAAAAAGGAGAAACCTCAATCAGCCCCAGCATTTT
CASRKRRNLNQPQHF
>TRBJ2-1|.|.|TRBV30
TGTGCCTGGCCCTATCAGGGGACTACCTCCTACAATGAGCAGTTCTTC
CAWPYQGTTSYNEQFF
>TRBJ2-6|once|.|TRBV7-6
TGTGCCAGCAGCCGAGGACTGCAAACCTCTGGGGCCAACGTCCTGACTTTC
CASSRGLQTSGANVLTF
>TRBJ1-1|.|TRBD1|TRBV5-6
TGTGCCAGCAGCGGGGACAGGGGGAACACTGAAGCTTTCTTT
CASSGDRGNTEAFF
>TRBJ2-3|.|.|TRBV7-2
TGTGCCAGCAGCTTCGGGGATACGCAGTATTTT
CASSFGDTQYF
>TRBJ2-7|.|TRBD2|TRBV28
TGTGCCAGCAGTCCAGGACTAGCGGGGCTCAACGAGCAGTACTTC
CASSPGLAGLNEQYF
>TRBJ1-2|few|TRBD1|TRBV5-1
TGCGCCAGCAGCTTGGGGACAGGAGCAGACTACACCTTC
CASSLGTGADYTF
>TRBJ2-4|.|.|TRBV5-1
TGCGCCAGCAGCTTGGAGGGGCCCAACATTCAGTACTTC
CASSLEGPNIQYF
>TRBJ2-7|.|.|TRBV18
TGTGCCAGCTCACCATGGGGCTTAGGGAAATACGAGCAGTACTTC
CASSPWGLGKYEQYF
>TRBJ1-4|.|.|TRBV2
TGTGCCAGAAGCGGGGGACCTAATGAAAAACTGTTTTTT
CARSGGPNEKLFF
>TRBJ2-3|.|TRBD1|TRBV6-6
TGTGCCAGCAGGGGAACAGGGGGCAAGGCAGATACGCAGTATTTT
CASRGTGGKADTQYF
>TRBJ2-7|.|TRBD1|TRBV18
TGTGCCAGCTCACCCCCGGGACAGAGCTACGAGCAGTACTTC
CASSPPGQSYEQYF
>TRBJ2-5|once|TRBD1|TRBV5-1
TGCGCCAGCAGCACCACCGGGACAGGGCAAGAGACCCAGTACTTC
CASSTTGTGQETQYF
>TRBJ2-7|.|TRBD2|TRBV7-9
TGTGCCAGCAGCTTAGCGCGTGGCGGGGGGGACTACGAGCAGTACTTC
CASSLARGGGDYEQYF
>TRBJ2-3|.|.|TRBV10-1
TGCGCCAGCAGTGGAGGGGGTTATACAGATACGCAGTATTTT
CASSGGGYTDTQYF
>TRBJ2-2|.|TRBD1|TRBV5-1
TGCGCCAGCAGCAGAATCGGGACAGCAAACACCGGGGAGCTGTTTTTT
CASSRIGTANTGELFF
>TRBJ2-3|.|TRBD2|TRBV12-5
TGTGCTAGTGGTTTGGTACTAGCGGGGGGCGCAGATACGCAGTATTTT
CASGLVLAGGADTQYF
>TRBJ2-1|.|.|TRBV7-9
TGTGCCAGCAGCTTCGGGGGTTTCTACAATGAGCAGTTCTTC
CASSFGGFYNEQFF
>TRBJ2-7|.|TRBD2|TRBV11-1
TGTGCCAGCAGCTTAGAAGCGGGAGACTACGAGCAGTACTTC
CASSLEAGDYEQYF
>TRBJ1-2|.|.|TRBV13
TGTGCCAGCAGCTTATCCAGGGCCACTAACTATGGCTACACCTTC
CASSLSRATNYGYTF
>TRBJ2-7|.|.|TRBV4-2
TGTGCCAGCAGCCTAGCGCTGGCGGAGACCTCCTACGAGCAGTACTTC
CASSLALAETSYEQYF
>TRBJ2-7|.|.|TRBV6-1
TGTGCCAGCAGTGAAGCCCCGGACAGCTCCTACGAGCAGTACTTC
CASSEAPDSSYEQYF